A selection of T cell receptor beta chains follows, all from one sample in a study of beta chain features in type 1 diabetes. Using immunoSEQ multiplex PCR, the repertoire was profiled, and TCRdb retains in-frame clones only, with some absent. The data hold 810,000 or so clones, with roughly a sixth observed a single time. Sequencing used naive CD4+ T cells from blood. These receptors all stem from a woman in her late teens or twenties in good health. Each CDR3 is given with its conserved first and last residue. A D gene is named only where the DNA matches it firmly. For some rows the clone size is stated as once, few or many, or as a class when expanded; others skip it.

V gene	J gene	D gene	clone size	CDR3 protein	CDR3 DNA
TRBV5-1	TRBJ1-5	NA	few	CASSFEGRWGQPQHF	TGCGCCAGCAGCTTCGAGGGAAGATGGGGACAGCCCCAGCATTTT
TRBV28	TRBJ2-7	TRBD1	NA	CASTMGQGIYEQYF	TGTGCCAGCACCATGGGACAGGGGATCTACGAGCAGTACTTC
TRBV4-1	TRBJ2-5	NA	NA	CASSQVDRAETQYF	TGCGCCAGCAGCCAAGTGGATAGGGCAGAGACCCAGTACTTC
TRBV7-9	TRBJ2-3	TRBD2	NA	CASSFLAGVTDTQYF	TGTGCCAGCAGCTTTCTAGCGGGAGTCACAGATACGCAGTATTTT
TRBV15	TRBJ1-2	NA	NA	CATGREAGYGYTF	TGTGCCACCGGCAGAGAGGCAGGGTACGGCTACACCTTC
TRBV7-2	TRBJ2-5	TRBD2	few	CASSIGLAGVGETQYF	TGTGCCAGCAGCATCGGACTAGCGGGAGTGGGAGAGACCCAGTACTTC
TRBV6-1	TRBJ2-5	TRBD1	NA	CATRAGTALETQYF	TGTGCCACCAGGGCCGGGACAGCACTGGAGACCCAGTACTTC
TRBV7-9	TRBJ2-7	NA	NA	CASSLIGPGEQYF	TGTGCCAGCAGCTTAATAGGCCCGGGTGAGCAGTACTTC
TRBV19	TRBJ1-1	NA	few	CASSIQGGVAEAFF	TGTGCCAGTAGTATTCAGGGTGGAGTCGCTGAAGCTTTCTTT
TRBV7-3	TRBJ2-1	TRBD2	few	CASSRTSGYNEQFF	TGTGCCAGCAGCCGGACTAGCGGGTACAATGAGCAGTTCTTC
TRBV6-6	TRBJ2-7	TRBD1	NA	CASSGTGGPYEQYF	TGTGCCAGCAGCGGGACAGGGGGGCCCTACGAGCAGTACTTC
TRBV4-1	TRBJ1-5	NA	few	CASSQDQGSQPQHF	TGCGCCAGCAGCCAAGATCAGGGAAGTCAGCCCCAGCATTTT
TRBV5-1	TRBJ2-7	NA	few	CASSLYSTSYEQYF	TGCGCCAGCAGCTTGTACAGTACCTCCTACGAGCAGTACTTC
TRBV5-4	TRBJ1-2	NA	few	CASSVDGYGYTF	TGTGCCAGCAGCGTGGACGGCTATGGCTACACCTTC
TRBV11-2	TRBJ2-2	TRBD1	NA	CASSYLTGTTGELFF	TGTGCCAGCAGCTACCTGACAGGGACCACCGGGGAGCTGTTTTTT
TRBV5-4	TRBJ2-1	TRBD2	NA	CASSWTSGLNEQFF	TGTGCCAGCAGCTGGACTAGCGGGCTCAATGAGCAGTTCTTC
TRBV7-9	TRBJ2-2	TRBD1	few	CASSQDRVFTGELFF	TGTGCCAGCAGCCAGGACAGGGTTTTCACCGGGGAGCTGTTTTTT
TRBV7-8	TRBJ2-7	NA	NA	CASSLLEATSYEQYF	TGTGCCAGCAGCTTACTAGAGGCGACCTCCTACGAGCAGTACTTC
TRBV11-2	TRBJ2-5	TRBD2	NA	CASSLGAGVVGTQYF	TGTGCCAGCAGCTTAGGAGCGGGAGTGGTTGGGACCCAGTACTTC
TRBV7-2	TRBJ2-1	NA	NA	CASSLRLFSYNEQFF	TGTGCCAGCAGCTTAAGGCTGTTCTCCTACAATGAGCAGTTCTTC
TRBV7-9	TRBJ2-7	NA	NA	CASSLGNRPTYEQYF	TGTGCCAGCAGCTTGGGGAACAGGCCGACCTACGAGCAGTACTTC
TRBV5-4	TRBJ2-5	TRBD2	few	CASSLRTSGRATETQYF	TGTGCCAGCAGCTTAAGGACTAGCGGGAGGGCCACTGAGACCCAGTACTTC
TRBV4-1	TRBJ2-1	NA	few	CASSQGVRKGGYNEQFF	TGCGCCAGCAGCCAAGGCGTTAGGAAGGGCGGCTACAATGAGCAGTTCTTC
TRBV2	TRBJ1-1	NA	few	CASNKIGMNTEAFF	TGTGCCAGCAACAAGATAGGTATGAACACTGAAGCTTTCTTT
TRBV2	TRBJ2-2	NA	once	CASGGAMATGELFF	TGTGCCAGCGGCGGTGCGATGGCCACCGGGGAGCTGTTTTTT
TRBV10-2	TRBJ1-2	NA	few	CASSEYGGDSYYGYTF	TGCGCCAGCAGTGAGTACGGAGGGGATTCTTACTATGGCTACACCTTC
TRBV9	TRBJ2-7	NA	NA	CASSVAPRSYEQYF	TGTGCCAGCAGCGTAGCCCCCCGTTCCTACGAGCAGTACTTC
TRBV19	TRBJ2-2	NA	NA	CASSYLRGSIRTGELFF	TGTGCCAGTAGTTATCTTAGGGGGTCGATCAGGACCGGGGAGCTGTTTTTT
TRBV7-3	TRBJ2-5	TRBD2	few	CASSSNQAGGPYGTQYF	TGTGCCAGCAGCTCGAATCAAGCGGGAGGGCCTTACGGGACCCAGTACTTC
TRBV10-3	TRBJ2-1	TRBD2	few	CAIKASGINEQFF	TGTGCCATCAAGGCTAGCGGGATAAATGAGCAGTTCTTC
TRBV7-2	TRBJ2-2	NA	few	CASSLGGGSPRGELFF	TGTGCCAGCAGCTTAGGTGGGGGTAGTCCCCGCGGGGAGCTGTTTTTT
TRBV25-1	TRBJ2-3	NA	few	CASSESGGGATDTQYF	TGTGCCAGCAGTGAATCCGGCGGCGGTGCCACAGATACGCAGTATTTT
TRBV28	TRBJ1-4	TRBD1	few	CASSARQGKALKLFF	TGTGCCAGCAGTGCCCGACAGGGGAAAGCTTTAAAACTGTTTTTT
TRBV18	TRBJ2-4	TRBD2	NA	CASSPFELAENIQYF	TGTGCCAGCTCACCATTTGAACTAGCGGAAAACATTCAGTACTTC
TRBV9	TRBJ1-4	NA	NA	CASSVGPFGTNEKLFF	TGTGCCAGCAGCGTAGGACCCTTCGGAACTAATGAAAAACTGTTTTTT
TRBV9	TRBJ2-2	TRBD2	NA	CASSVASGRSTGELFF	TGTGCCAGCAGCGTAGCTAGCGGGAGGAGCACCGGGGAGCTGTTTTTT
TRBV7-8	TRBJ1-2	NA	NA	CASSFGRNYGYTF	TGTGCCAGCAGCTTCGGCAGAAACTATGGCTACACCTTC
TRBV4-2	TRBJ2-2	NA	NA	CASSQERTNTGELFF	TGTGCCAGCAGCCAAGAGCGGACGAACACCGGGGAGCTGTTTTTT